These 10 T cell receptor beta chains were sequenced from one sample in a study of cytomegalovirus exposure and HLA in healthy donors. 13 Jbeta primers and 60 Vbeta primers were used for the PCR. Profiling relied on immunoSEQ multiplex PCR, and the TCRdb table lists in-frame clones only, not all of them. The sample holds under 200,000 clones, 62% seen once. The sample taken for sequencing was PBMCs. The receptors here all came from a man in his forties in good health and CMV-seronegative.

This clone showed up just once. The chain couples TRBV18 to TRBJ2-7, with D hard to call. This CDR3 has 14 residues. V was trimmed by 3 bases and J by 0 bases, leaving 9 bases between them. The germline CDR1 and CDR2 sequences are KGHSH and LQKENI. The chain's CDR3 is CASSPSGSSYEQYF. Written as DNA, the CDR3 is TGTGCCAGCTCACCTAGTGGTAGCTCCTACGAGCAGTACTTC.

The chain carries TRBV10-3 and TRBJ1-1; D gene ambiguous. Trimming removed 0 bases at V and 10 bases at J, with 12 bases between. The CDR3 has 13 residues. Germline loops: CDR1 ENHRY, CDR2 SYGVKD. CDR3: CAISESRFGRAFF. As DNA, the CDR3 is TGTGCCATCAGTGAGTCGAGGTTTGGGAGAGCTTTCTTT.

The chain couples TRBV7-2 to TRBJ2-2; the match to TRBD2 covers 12 bases. The CDR3 contains 14 residues. V was clipped by 3 bases and J by 8 bases; unmatched bases: 1. Germline V gives CDR1 SGHTA, CDR2 FQGNSA. CDR3 in DNA: TGTGCCAGCAGCTTCGGACTAGCGGGGGGGGAGCTGTTTTTT. Encoded protein: CASSFGLAGGELFF.

The rearrangement uses TRBV11-3 and TRBJ2-7; tentative D call: TRBD1 (5 bases). The CDR3 covers 15 residues. Germline CDR1 is SGHNT and CDR2 is YENEEA. The V and J ends lost 4 bases and 2 bases respectively, with 15 bases between them. CDR3 sequence (DNA): TGTGCCAGCAGCTCTCGGCCAGGGCCTACCTACGAGCAGTACTTC. Protein product: CASSSRPGPTYEQYF. Looking up the rest from reference TRBV11-3 and TRBJ2-7 gives the full variable domain: EAGVVQSPRYKIIEKKQPVAFWCNPISGHNTLYWYLQNLGQGPELLIRYENEEAVDDSQLPKDRFSAERLKGVDSTLKIQPAELGDSAVYLCASSSRPGPTYEQYFGPGTRLTVT.

In the case of this clone: Other DNA variants within this sample encode the same CDR3. The V gene is TRBV5-4, the J gene TRBJ2-7, with 9 positions matching TRBD2. Germline-derived CDR1 and CDR2 are SGHNT and YYREEE (reference sequence). This CDR3 region has 15 residues. V lost 3 bases, J lost 5 bases, and 9 bases stayed unmatched. The CDR3 loop reads CASSSKKREAHEQYF. The CDR3 nucleotides are TGTGCCAGCAGCTCTAAAAAGCGGGAGGCACACGAGCAGTACTTC.

The chain uses TRBV11-1 and TRBJ1-5, with unresolved D. CDR1 SGHAT and CDR2 FQDESV come from the germline V gene (reference sequence). The CDR3 has 13 residues. The germline V and J ends were trimmed by 0 bases and 9 bases, with 9 bases remaining between them. This CDR3 is CASSLAPTWPQHF. Written as DNA, the CDR3 is TGTGCCAGCAGCTTAGCCCCTACTTGGCCCCAGCATTTT.

This clone was seen a handful of times. J is TRBJ2-5 and V is TRBV29-1; TRBD2 aligns across 7 bases. Germline V gene lookup returns CDR1 SQVTM and CDR2 ANQGSEA. This CDR3 region has 15 residues. V shed 3 bases and J 2 bases; nucleotides not matched to a gene: 9. The CDR3 here is CSVDGGLAVQETQYF. In DNA, the CDR3 is TGCAGCGTTGATGGAGGTCTAGCGGTACAAGAGACCCAGTACTTC.

The chain links TRBV5-4 to TRBJ1-2; TRBD1 matches at 7 bases. The J segment lost 8 bases and the V segment lost 4 bases, leaving 8 bases of the junction unmatched. The CDR3 spans 13 residues. The germline V gene encodes CDR1 SGHNT and CDR2 YYREEE (reference sequence). The CDR3 DNA is TGTGCCAGCAGCCAGGGACAGTACCGGGGCTACACCTTC. This codes for CASSQGQYRGYTF.

The chain joins TRBV4-3 to TRBJ2-1; D remains ambiguous. Germline values: CDR1 LGHNA, CDR2 YSLEER. The CDR3 has 14 amino acids. V lost 3 bases and J 7 bases, leaving 13 bases between the germline ends. The CDR3 protein is CASSHDSFGNEQFF. As DNA, the CDR3 is TGCGCCAGCAGCCACGACTCATTTGGGAATGAGCAGTTCTTC.

This clone was seen a handful of times. This sequence joins TRBV2 and TRBJ2-7, with 11 positions matching TRBD2. V shed 0 bases, J shed 3 bases, and the junction held 7 bases outside the gene matches. The CDR3 consists of 17 residues. Germline V gene data show CDR1 as SNHLY and CDR2 as FYNNEI. Here the CDR3 DNA reads TGTGCCAGCAGTGAAGCGGGGCGACTAGCGGGGATCTACGAGCAGTACTTC. Translated, it gives CASSEAGRLAGIYEQYF.